A single sample gave rise to the 18 T cell receptor beta chains below, sequenced in a study of blood T cell repertoires in COVID-19 (dated by TCRdb to 2020 to 2021). Libraries came from the immunoSEQ multiplex PCR assay. The immuneACCESS repertoire file appears here via TCRdb, limited to in-frame rearrangements. These files lack a portion of the clones; in checked studies, under half of the deficit traces to unresolved V genes, and the cause of the others is not known. This sample holds 150,000 to 200,000 clones; approximately 86% were observed only once. The ten largest clones take up 2.5% to 3% of the sample. Specimen: peripheral blood. These receptors all stem from an elderly woman with COVID-19, enrolled during active disease.

This clone is a singleton in its sample. The chain carries TRBV12-3 or TRBV12-4 and TRBJ1-4; possibly TRBD1 for D (6 bases). This CDR3 has 13 residues. V was shortened by 10 bases and J by 5 bases, with 14 bases between the two germline ends. The CDR3 reads CATGGRGNEKLFF. The CDR3 DNA follows: TGTGCCACGGGCGGCAGGGGAAATGAAAAACTGTTTTTT.

The V gene is TRBV6-2 or TRBV6-3, the J gene TRBJ1-2, with 7 positions matching TRBD1. With 0 bases clipped from V and 0 bases from J, the junction kept 7 bases outside the gene matches. The CDR3 is 17 residues long. Germline assignment: CDR1 MNHEY and CDR2 SVGEGT. The CDR3 region has the DNA TGTGCCAGCAGTTACTCGTCACAGGGGTTAGCTAACTATGGCTACACCTTC. Amino acids: CASSYSSQGLANYGYTF.

The chain joins TRBV7-2 to TRBJ1-3, with D maybe TRBD1 (6 bases). Germline V gene lookup returns CDR1 SGHTA and CDR2 FQGNSA. This CDR3 spans 18 amino acids. V dropped 5 bases and J dropped 0 bases, with 20 bases sitting between them. Here the CDR3 reads CASSQPRGAVLSGNTIYF. For the CDR3, the DNA is TGTGCCAGCAGCCAACCTCGGGGGGCAGTCCTCTCTGGAAACACCATATATTTT. The entire variable domain, with the rest obtained from reference TRBV7-2 and TRBJ1-3, is as follows: GAGVSQSPSNKVTEKGKDVELRCDPISGHTALYWYRQSLGQGLEFLIYFQGNSAPDKSGLPSDRFSAERTGGSVSTLTIQRTQQEDSAVYLCASSQPRGAVLSGNTIYFGEGSWLTVV.

The chain combines TRBV5-1 with TRBJ1-2, with 9 bases identical to TRBD1. This CDR3 is 14 amino acids long. V gave up 4 bases and J gave up 8 bases; unmatched junction bases: 9. Looked up from germline, CDR1 is SGHRS and CDR2 is YFSETQ. For the CDR3, the DNA is TGCGCCAGCAGCGAGAATACAGGGGGCGAAGGCTACACCTTC. Its protein is CASSENTGGEGYTF. Full variable domain (remainder filled in from reference TRBV5-1 and TRBJ1-2): KAGVTQTPRYLIKTRGQQVTLSCSPISGHRSVSWYQQTPGQGLQFLFEYFSETQRNKGNFPGRFSGRQFSNSRSEMNVSTLELGDSALYLCASSENTGGEGYTFGSGTRLTVV.

The genes are TRBV27 and TRBJ1-1, with 9 bases aligning to TRBD1. The CDR3 extends over 16 amino acids. V shed 5 bases, J shed 5 bases, and the junction held 12 bases outside the gene matches. CDR1 MNHEY and CDR2 SMNVEV come from the germline V gene (reference sequence). The CDR3 here is CASSPPHRGRETEAFF. The DNA of the CDR3 is TGTGCCAGCAGTCCCCCTCACAGGGGGCGCGAGACTGAAGCTTTCTTT.

The CDR3 is CASSVALGDYNEQFF. The CDR3 bases are TGTGCCAGCAGCGTAGCCCTAGGGGACTACAATGAGCAGTTCTTC. V usage is TRBV9 and J usage is TRBJ2-1; D perhaps matches TRBD1 (5 bases). The germline V gene encodes CDR1 SGDLS and CDR2 YYNGEE. Trimming removed 0 bases from V and 3 bases from J, with 10 bases in between. The CDR3 length is 15 residues.

The chain couples TRBV19 to TRBJ2-2, with a tentative D call TRBD1 (5 bases). V dropped 7 bases and J dropped 0 bases, with 9 bases sitting between them. CDR1 is LNHDA, CDR2 SQIVND, per germline (reference sequence). The CDR3 runs to 14 residues. CDR3 coding DNA: TGTGCCAGTACCAGGGATTCGAACACCGGGGAGCTGTTTTTT. It codes for CASTRDSNTGELFF. The whole variable domain, remainder taken from reference TRBV19 and TRBJ2-2, is DGGITQSPKYLFRKEGQNVTLSCEQNLNHDAMYWYRQDPGQGLRLIYYSQIVNDFQKGDIAEGYSVSREKKESFPLTVTSAQKNPTAFYLCASTRDSNTGELFFGEGSRLTVL.

The chain joins TRBV28 to TRBJ1-5; D may be TRBD1 (5 bases). Germline CDR1 reads MDHEN; CDR2 reads SYDVKM. There are 15 residues in the CDR3. Trimming shortened V by 5 bases and J by 1 base, and 12 bases separated the two germline ends. The CDR3 loop reads CASSTLGGSNQPQHF. The CDR3 DNA is TGTGCCAGCAGTACCCTCGGGGGGAGCAATCAGCCCCAGCATTTT.

The genes are TRBV7-8 and TRBJ2-7, with 7 bases aligning to TRBD1. CDR1 is SGHVS, CDR2 FQNEAQ, per germline. With 4 bases clipped from V and 0 bases from J, the junction kept 9 bases outside the gene matches. The CDR3 extends over 16 amino acids. CDR3 sequence: CASSYQLGQISYEQYF. As DNA, the CDR3 is TGTGCCAGCAGCTACCAATTGGGACAGATCTCCTACGAGCAGTACTTC.

The chain uses TRBV5-5 and TRBJ2-5; D possibly corresponds to TRBD1 (6 bases). Trimming stripped 4 bases from V and 5 bases from J, with 21 bases between. The CDR3 is made up of 16 amino acids. Germline CDR1 and CDR2: SGHKS and YYEKEE (reference sequence). The CDR3 region is CASSQNPTGPTETQYF. As DNA, the CDR3 is TGTGCCAGCAGCCAGAATCCAACAGGGCCGACCGAGACCCAGTACTTC.

CDR3 DNA: TGTGCCAGTAGTGCCTCCCCCCGCTGGAGGGGACTGGGTGGCGATCAGCCCCAGCATTTT. Its translation: CASSASPRWRGLGGDQPQHF. The chain couples TRBV19 to TRBJ1-5; a weak D match, TRBD1 (5 bases). V lost 5 bases and J lost 5, with 31 bases in between. Germline V gives CDR1 LNHDA, CDR2 SQIVND (reference sequence). This CDR3 spans 20 amino acids.

The J gene is TRBJ2-1, the V gene TRBV14, with D possibly being TRBD2 (6 bases). CDR3 length: 13 residues. V was trimmed by 6 bases and J by 9 bases, leaving 15 bases between them. In germline, CDR1 is SGHDN, CDR2 FVKESK. Written as DNA, the CDR3 is TGTGCCAGCAGTTCGACTAGGAACGGTGAGCAGTTCTTC. It translates to CASSSTRNGEQFF.

This clone was found a few times. The chain uses TRBV6-1 and TRBJ1-5, with D maybe TRBD1 (5 bases). CDR3 length: 17 amino acids. V gave up 1 base and J gave up 0 bases, with 13 bases separating them. The germline CDR1 and CDR2 sequences are MNHNS and SASEGT. The CDR3: CASSEVPVDSSNQPQHF. For the CDR3, the DNA is TGTGCCAGCAGTGAAGTCCCCGTAGACAGTAGCAATCAGCCCCAGCATTTT.

The V call is TRBV3-1 (or the pseudogene TRBV3-2), the J call TRBJ2-6; 7 bases fit TRBD1. The germline V gene has CDR1 LGHDT and CDR2 YNNKEL (reference sequence). J lost 0 bases, V lost 4 bases, and 6 bases had no gene match. The CDR3 loop spans 17 amino acids. The CDR3 here is CASSPRTGGSGANVLTF. The CDR3 DNA is TGTGCCAGCAGCCCACGGACAGGCGGCTCTGGGGCCAACGTCCTGACTTTC.

The gene calls are TRBV28 and TRBJ2-3; D perhaps matches TRBD1 (6 bases). The CDR3 length is 19 residues. The germline V and J ends were trimmed by 4 bases and 7 bases, with 30 bases remaining between them. Germline lookup yields CDR1 MDHEN and CDR2 SYDVKM. CDR3 DNA sequence: TGTGCCAGCAGTTCCACGAGAATCACAGGGTTTGTTGCCCGTTATACGCAGTATTTT. As protein: CASSSTRITGFVARYTQYF.

The rearrangement links TRBV9 to TRBJ2-2, with D possibly matching TRBD1 (6 bases). The CDR3 runs 15 residues. V lost 4 bases, J lost 1 base, and 11 bases lay in between. CDR1 and CDR2 (germline): SGDLS, YYNGEE. The CDR3 loop reads CASSPRTENTGELFF. The DNA for the CDR3 is TGTGCCAGCAGCCCACGGACAGAGAACACCGGGGAGCTGTTTTTT.

This rearrangement joins TRBV28 to TRBJ2-7, with 7 positions matching TRBD2. CDR1 MDHEN and CDR2 SYDVKM come from the germline V gene. CDR3 size: 15 residues. The junction had 8 bases not matched to a gene; V was cut back by 4 bases and J by 2 bases. CDR3 in amino acids: CASSYAGGTAYEQYF. As DNA, the CDR3 is TGTGCCAGCAGTTACGCCGGGGGGACCGCCTACGAGCAGTACTTC.

DNA for the CDR3: TGTGCCAGCAGTCTTCAGGGTCCCACTGGGGGCTACACCTTC. Residues: CASSLQGPTGGYTF. This chain links TRBV5-6 with TRBJ1-2; a possible D gene is TRBD1 (5 bases). Germline V gene sequence: CDR1 SGHDT, CDR2 YYEEEE. Trimming shortened V by 5 bases and J by 8 bases, and 19 bases separated the two germline ends. This CDR3 spans 14 amino acids.